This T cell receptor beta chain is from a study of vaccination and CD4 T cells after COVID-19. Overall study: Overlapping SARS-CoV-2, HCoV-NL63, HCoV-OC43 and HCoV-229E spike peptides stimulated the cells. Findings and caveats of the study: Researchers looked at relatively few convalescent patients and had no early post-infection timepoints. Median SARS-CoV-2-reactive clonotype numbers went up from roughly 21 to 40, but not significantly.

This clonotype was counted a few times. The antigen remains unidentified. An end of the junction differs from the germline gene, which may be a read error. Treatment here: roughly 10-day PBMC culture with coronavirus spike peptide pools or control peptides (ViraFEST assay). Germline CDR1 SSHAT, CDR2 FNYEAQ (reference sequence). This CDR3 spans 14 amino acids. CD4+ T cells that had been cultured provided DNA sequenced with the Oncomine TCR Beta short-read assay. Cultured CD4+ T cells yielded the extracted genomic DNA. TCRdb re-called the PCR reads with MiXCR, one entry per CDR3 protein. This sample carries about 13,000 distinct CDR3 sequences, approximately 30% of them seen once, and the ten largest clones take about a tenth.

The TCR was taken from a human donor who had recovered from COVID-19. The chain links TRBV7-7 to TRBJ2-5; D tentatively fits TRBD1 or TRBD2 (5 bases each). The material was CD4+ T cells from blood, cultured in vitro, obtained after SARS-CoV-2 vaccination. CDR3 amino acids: CASSFNPGRETQYF. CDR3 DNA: TGTGCTAGCAGCTTCAACCCGGGGCGGGAGACCCAGTACTTC. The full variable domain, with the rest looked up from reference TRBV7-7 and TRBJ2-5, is GAGVSQSPRYKVTKRGQDVTLRCDPISSHATLYWYQQALGQGPEFLTYFNYEAQPDKSGLPSDRFSAERPEGSISTLTIQRTEQRDSAMYRCASSFNPGRETQYFGPGTRLLVL.